The 29 T cell receptor beta chains reported below all come from one sample, sequenced in a study of T cell responses to AZD1222 COVID-19 vaccine. Only in-frame clones appear in the TCRdb table, and some are missing; sequencing was by immunoSEQ multiplex PCR. This sample has about 160,000 clones; about 90% occur once, and the top ten carry around 1%. The sequenced sample was peripheral blood, obtained 28 days after the second AZD1222 dose. These receptors were taken from an adult who received the AZD1222 COVID-19 vaccine.

The rearrangement joins TRBV9 to TRBJ1-1; maybe TRBD1 (5 bases). CDR3 size: 18 residues. V lost 3 bases to trimming and J lost 3 bases, with 24 bases between them. The germline gives CDR1 SGDLS, CDR2 YYNGEE. The CDR3 loop reads CASSAYPVGAGTHTEAFF. The CDR3 bases are TGTGCCAGCAGCGCATATCCGGTTGGGGCAGGGACCCACACTGAAGCTTTCTTT.

This chain uses TRBV19 with TRBJ1-1; 8 bases match TRBD1. J was trimmed by 5 bases and V by 7 bases; bases with no gene match: 15. This CDR3 has 16 residues. Germline values: CDR1 LNHDA, CDR2 SQIVND (reference sequence). The DNA for the CDR3 is TGTGCCAGTACCATAGGGGCAGGGGGCGTGGGGACTGAAGCTTTCTTT. It translates to CASTIGAGGVGTEAFF.

The rearrangement joins TRBV27 to TRBJ2-3; 10 bases are a match to TRBD2. Germline-derived CDR1 and CDR2 are MNHEY and SMNVEV (reference sequence). Trimming took 7 bases from V and 8 from J; bases not matched to a gene: 21. The CDR3 contains 18 residues. The chain's CDR3 is CASILTHSSGGPWGTQYF. The CDR3 DNA is TGTGCCAGCATCCTAACCCACTCTAGCGGGGGCCCCTGGGGTACGCAGTATTTT.

This sequence joins TRBV11-2 and TRBJ2-7, with D possibly TRBD2 on 6 matching bases. Germline V gene lookup returns CDR1 SGHAT and CDR2 FQNNGV. This CDR3 comprises 13 residues. V lost 3 bases and J 4 bases, leaving 10 bases between the germline ends. In nucleotides, the CDR3 is TGTGCCAGCAGCTTGGGGACTCTTTACGAGCAGTACTTC. Amino acids: CASSLGTLYEQYF.

This chain joins TRBV5-1 and TRBJ1-5; 7 bases align to TRBD1. This CDR3 spans 14 amino acids. V gave up 4 bases and J gave up 1 base; unmatched junction bases: 2. Germline CDR1 is SGHRS and CDR2 is YFSETQ. This CDR3 is CASSPTGSNQPQHF. CDR3 bases: TGCGCCAGCAGCCCGACAGGGAGCAATCAGCCCCAGCATTTT.

This clone is a singleton in its sample. The gene calls are TRBV30 and TRBJ1-2; no definite D call. The CDR3 runs 15 residues. V lost 4 bases to trimming and J lost 7 bases, with 22 bases between them. CDR1 is GTSNPN, CDR2 SVGIG, per germline (reference sequence). The CDR3 is CAWKSGPATSSGYTF. CDR3 nucleotide sequence: TGTGCCTGGAAAAGCGGGCCAGCGACTTCTAGTGGCTACACCTTC.

This chain uses TRBV4-1 with TRBJ1-2; 9 positions match TRBD1. Looked up from germline, CDR1 is MGHRA and CDR2 is YSYEKL. Trimming took 6 bases from V and 4 from J; bases not matched to a gene: 6. The CDR3 contains 14 residues. CDR3 protein: CASRRTGVPYGYTF. DNA for the CDR3: TGCGCCAGCAGACGGACAGGGGTACCCTATGGCTACACCTTC.

The CDR3 nucleotides read TGCGCCAGCAGCTTCGGGACACTCTACGAGCAGTACTTC. It encodes CASSFGTLYEQYF. The V and J genes are TRBV5-1 and TRBJ2-7, with D maybe TRBD1 (6 bases). The CDR3 contains 13 residues. Per the germline V gene, CDR1 is SGHRS and CDR2 is YFSETQ. Deletions cut 2 bases from V and 3 bases from J, with 9 bases between.

The chain recombines TRBV14 with TRBJ1-4; 10 bases line up with TRBD1. Germline V CDR1 and CDR2: SGHDN, FVKESK. CDR3 size: 13 residues. V shed 4 bases, J shed 11 bases, and the junction held 4 bases outside the gene matches. The CDR3: CASSRDRGLKLFF. For the CDR3, the DNA is TGTGCCAGCAGCCGGGACAGGGGATTGAAACTGTTTTTT. The variable domain in full, with the rest retrieved from reference TRBV14 and TRBJ1-4, is EAGVTQFPSHSVIEKGQTVTLRCDPISGHDNLYWYRRVMGKEIKFLLHFVKESKQDESGMPNNRFLAERTGGTYSTLKVQPAELEDSGVYFCASSRDRGLKLFFGSGTQLSVL.

The rearrangement joins TRBV19 to TRBJ2-6; D is tentatively TRBD1 or TRBD2 (5 bases each). Per the germline V gene, CDR1 is LNHDA and CDR2 is SQIVND (reference sequence). This CDR3 is built from 18 residues. Trimming stripped 4 bases from V and 0 bases from J, with 16 bases between. The CDR3 DNA is TGTGCCAGTAGTACAGCCGGGACGCTAAGCTCTGGGGCCAACGTCCTGACTTTC. Translating it yields CASSTAGTLSSGANVLTF.

J is TRBJ1-2 and V is TRBV6-5; the match to TRBD1 covers 9 bases. CDR3 size: 15 residues. The junction had 3 bases not matched to a gene; V was cut back by 0 bases and J by 4 bases. Germline V gene sequence: CDR1 MNHEY, CDR2 SVGAGI. The CDR3 sequence is CASSYSGQGTYGYTF. In DNA form, the CDR3 reads TGTGCCAGCAGTTACTCGGGACAGGGAACCTATGGCTACACCTTC.

The V call is TRBV5-1, the J call TRBJ1-2; 8 bases are shared with TRBD1. Trimming removed 3 bases from V and 6 bases from J; junction bases left unmatched: 10. Germline CDR1 is SGHRS and CDR2 is YFSETQ. CDR3 length: 15 amino acids. The DNA for the CDR3 is TGCGCCAGCAGCTACACGACAGGGGAGGTCAATGGCTACACCTTC. This codes for CASSYTTGEVNGYTF.

The chain couples TRBV7-8 to TRBJ1-1; no definite D call. V lost 0 bases and J lost 1, with 6 bases in between. CDR3 size: 14 residues. Germline V gene sequence: CDR1 SGHVS, CDR2 FQNEAQ. CDR3 bases: TGTGCCAGCAGCTTAGCTCTGGGGAACACTGAAGCTTTCTTT. This gives the protein CASSLALGNTEAFF.

The V and J genes are TRBV27 and TRBJ2-3; 13 bases are a match to TRBD2. Trimming took 5 bases from V and 3 from J; bases not matched to a gene: 5. The CDR3 is 16 amino acids. Germline CDR1 is MNHEY and CDR2 is SMNVEV (reference sequence). The CDR3 loop reads CASSPTTSGGTDTQYF. The CDR3 region has the DNA TGTGCCAGCAGTCCAACGACTAGCGGGGGGACAGATACGCAGTATTTT.

V gene TRBV9 combines with J gene TRBJ2-2; tentative D call: TRBD1 (6 bases). CDR3 size: 14 residues. Trimming took 3 bases from V and 7 from J, leaving 13 bases between them. Germline CDR1 reads SGDLS; CDR2 reads YYNGEE. The CDR3 loop is CASSARGSIGELFF. The CDR3 coding sequence is TGTGCCAGCAGCGCAAGGGGGTCGATCGGGGAGCTGTTTTTT. Full variable domain (remainder filled in from reference TRBV9 and TRBJ2-2): DSGVTQTPKHLITATGQRVTLRCSPRSGDLSVYWYQQSLDQGLQFLIQYYNGEERAKGNILERFSAQQFPDLHSELNLSSLELGDSALYFCASSARGSIGELFFGEGSRLTVL.

The chain has TRBV27 and TRBJ2-5; tentative D call: TRBD1 (6 bases). The CDR3 extends over 13 amino acids. The V gene lost 5 bases and the J gene lost 2 bases, with 9 bases spanning the gap. Germline-derived CDR1 and CDR2 are MNHEY and SMNVEV (reference sequence). Here the CDR3 DNA reads TGTGCCAGCAGTCCTCAGGGGCAAGAGACCCAGTACTTC. It encodes CASSPQGQETQYF.

The chain joins TRBV7-9 to TRBJ1-1, with D unclear. The CDR3 is 12 amino acids. The V end was cut by 8 bases, the J end by 0 bases, with 7 bases between. Germline V CDR1 and CDR2: SEHNR, FQNEAQ (reference sequence). The CDR3 coding sequence is TGTGCCAGCGAGGGCTTGAACACTGAAGCTTTCTTT. The encoded protein is CASEGLNTEAFF.

The chain recombines TRBV2 with TRBJ1-2; no clear D gene. CDR1 and CDR2 (germline): SNHLY, FYNNEI. The CDR3 contains 13 residues. With 4 bases removed from V and 4 bases from J, the gap between germline ends came to 10 bases. The CDR3 reads CASSVRIFYGYTF. Here the CDR3 DNA reads TGTGCCAGCAGTGTCAGAATTTTCTATGGCTACACCTTC.

V and J are TRBV12-5 and TRBJ1-2, with 7 bases that match TRBD1. CDR1 and CDR2 from the germline V gene are LGHNT and FRNRAP. The V gene end was trimmed by 0 bases and the J gene end by 7 bases; junction bases not matched to a gene: 5. The CDR3 consists of 14 residues. CDR3 residues: CASGLVETGAGYTF. In DNA form, the CDR3 reads TGTGCTAGTGGTTTGGTGGAAACAGGGGCTGGCTACACCTTC.

This sequence joins TRBV6-5 and TRBJ1-5, with 8 bases fitting TRBD1. This CDR3 region has 14 residues. Germline trimming cut 6 bases from V and 7 bases from J; bases unmatched to any gene: 8. Germline loops: CDR1 MNHEY, CDR2 SVGAGI. The CDR3 nucleotides read TGTGCCAGCAGCTGGACAGGGAGCGACCAGCCCCAGCATTTT. Protein sequence: CASSWTGSDQPQHF.

The rearrangement joins TRBV7-8 to TRBJ2-7, with D possibly being TRBD1 or TRBD2 (6 bases each). Germline-derived CDR1 and CDR2 are SGHVS and FQNEAQ. The CDR3 has 14 amino acids. Trimming took 1 base from V and 0 from J, leaving 7 bases between them. The CDR3 region has the DNA TGTGCCAGCAGCTTAGAGGGGGGCTCCTACGAGCAGTACTTC. Its protein product is CASSLEGGSYEQYF.

The chain combines TRBV7-9 with TRBJ1-2; weak D call: TRBD1 (6 bases). The germline V and J ends were trimmed by 6 bases and 5 bases, with 22 bases remaining between them. The germline V gene encodes CDR1 SEHNR and CDR2 FQNEAQ (reference sequence). This CDR3 spans 16 amino acids. CDR3 nucleotides: TGTGCCAGCAGAACCCTGGGGGCACTAATGGTATATGGCTACACCTTC. It translates to CASRTLGALMVYGYTF. The whole variable domain, remainder taken from reference TRBV7-9 and TRBJ1-2, is DTGVSQNPRHKITKRGQNVTFRCDPISEHNRLYWYRQTLGQGPEFLTYFQNEAQLEKSRLLSDRFSAERPKGSFSTLEIQRTEQGDSAMYLCASRTLGALMVYGYTFGSGTRLTVV.

This chain uses TRBV29-1 with TRBJ1-2; tentatively, D is TRBD1 (5 bases). Germline CDR1 and CDR2: SQVTM and ANQGSEA. V lost 4 bases and J lost 8, with 14 bases in between. The CDR3 spans 12 residues. The CDR3 nucleotides read TGCAGCGTTGTAAGGGACGGTGAAGGCTACACCTTC. It is translated as CSVVRDGEGYTF.

V and J are TRBV19 and TRBJ2-5, with 8 nucleotides matching TRBD1. V lost 5 bases and J lost 4; bases outside the gene matches: 6. This CDR3 has 14 amino acids. CDR1 LNHDA and CDR2 SQIVND come from the germline V gene (reference sequence). The DNA of the CDR3 is TGTGCCAGTAGTTTGCAGGGGGCGCGAGAGACCCAGTACTTC. As protein: CASSLQGARETQYF.

V usage is TRBV10-3 and J usage is TRBJ1-2, with D perhaps matching TRBD1 (6 bases). V lost 3 bases, J lost 7 bases, and 12 bases lay in between. Germline-derived CDR1 and CDR2 are ENHRY and SYGVKD. The CDR3 has 13 amino acids. The CDR3 bases are TGTGCCATCAGTGACGGGGGCAGGGCTGGCTACACCTTC. It is translated as CAISDGGRAGYTF.

The gene calls are TRBV28 and TRBJ1-4; 8 bases align to TRBD1. Germline loops: CDR1 MDHEN, CDR2 SYDVKM. CDR3 size: 14 residues. With V trimmed by 5 bases and J by 9 bases, 8 bases remained unmatched. CDR3 coding DNA: TGTGCCAGCAGTCCCCAGGGGGCAAGGAAAAAACTGTTTTTT. Protein product: CASSPQGARKKLFF. The full variable domain, its missing parts supplied by reference TRBV28 and TRBJ1-4, is DVKVTQSSRYLVKRTGEKVFLECVQDMDHENMFWYRQDPGLGLRLIYFSYDVKMKEKGDIPEGYSVSREKKERFSLILESASTNQTSMYLCASSPQGARKKLFFGSGTQLSVL.

The rearrangement uses TRBV7-2 and TRBJ1-5; 7 bases line up with TRBD1. From germline, CDR1 is SGHTA and CDR2 FQGNSA. The CDR3 is made up of 15 amino acids. J was trimmed by 6 bases and V by 2 bases; bases with no gene match: 7. The CDR3 DNA sequence: TGTGCCAGCAGCTTATTCCAGGGGGAGACTCAGCCCCAGCATTTT. This sequence encodes CASSLFQGETQPQHF.

This sequence joins TRBV7-9 and TRBJ2-1; D is perhaps TRBD2 (5 bases). In germline, CDR1 is SEHNR, CDR2 FQNEAQ (reference sequence). Trimming stripped 5 bases from V and 3 bases from J, with 17 bases between. This CDR3 has 16 amino acids. CDR3 sequence (DNA): TGTGCCAGCAGCCCCCGCGGGCCGTGGAACTACAATGAGCAGTTCTTC. It is translated as CASSPRGPWNYNEQFF. The full variable domain, in which reference TRBV7-9 and TRBJ2-1 provide the parts outside the CDR3, is DTGVSQNPRHKITKRGQNVTFRCDPISEHNRLYWYRQTLGQGPEFLTYFQNEAQLEKSRLLSDRFSAERPKGSFSTLEIQRTEQGDSAMYLCASSPRGPWNYNEQFFGPGTRLTVL.

The chain links TRBV6-5 to TRBJ1-6, with D unresolved. V shed 0 bases and J shed 0 bases, with 6 bases lying between them. The CDR3 totals 16 residues. CDR1 is MNHEY, CDR2 SVGAGI, per germline. The CDR3 spells CASSYSRSSYNSPLHF. The CDR3 DNA reads as TGTGCCAGCAGTTACTCCAGGAGCTCCTATAATTCACCCCTCCACTTT.